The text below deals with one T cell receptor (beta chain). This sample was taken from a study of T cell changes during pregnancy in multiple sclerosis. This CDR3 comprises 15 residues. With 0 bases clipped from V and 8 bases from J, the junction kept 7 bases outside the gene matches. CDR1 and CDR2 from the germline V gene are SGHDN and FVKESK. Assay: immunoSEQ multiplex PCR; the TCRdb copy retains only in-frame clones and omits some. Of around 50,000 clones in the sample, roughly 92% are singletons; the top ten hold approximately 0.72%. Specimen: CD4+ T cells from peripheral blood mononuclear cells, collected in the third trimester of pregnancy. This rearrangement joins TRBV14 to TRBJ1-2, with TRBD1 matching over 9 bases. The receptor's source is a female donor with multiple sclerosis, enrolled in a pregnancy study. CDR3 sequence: CASSQDVRTGEGYTF. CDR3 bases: TGTGCCAGCAGCCAAGATGTAAGGACAGGGGAAGGCTACACCTTC.